This T cell receptor (beta chain) derives from a study of sequential checkpoint blockade in melanoma (dated by TCRdb to about 2019). A note on the overall study: Patients were assigned by 1:1 randomization to either first-line nivolumab followed by ipilimumab (arm A) or ipilimumab followed by nivolumab (arm B). Maintenance nivolumab was given following each of the two trial sequences. Paper-wide results and their limitations: Larger, independent patient cohorts are needed to validate the response-prediction model that combines TCR metrics and mutation burden.

The immunoSEQ Assay was used to immunosequence TCRbeta CDR3 regions from genomic DNA. Prior to high-throughput sequencing, genomic DNA was amplified by bias-controlled multiplex PCR. Concerning the study's data processing: To quantify the absolute abundance of each unique TCRbeta CDR3 region, the sequences were collapsed and filtered. Clonality was defined as 1 minus Pielou's evenness and was calculated using productive rearrangements only. A previously published method was used to identify clones with significantly greater frequencies in on-treatment samples than in baseline samples. TCRdb stores this immuneACCESS table with in-frame sequences only. Part of the clones is absent; in the studies checked, under half of the shortfall reflects unresolved V genes, and no reason is known for the rest. D and trimming come from the DNA, and the V and J calls and clone size come from that table. The sample includes roughly 16,000 clones, with 80% observed a single time. The ten largest clones add up to 12% of the sample.

This clone was seen only a few times. Its antigen is still unknown. No much larger clone exists at a distance of one base, and base qualities are not known. The treatment or condition label here, explained by the study, means: randomized to nivolumab then ipilimumab (arm A) or the reverse (arm B). None of the patients in the trial had previously been given DNA-damaging chemotherapy. Live CD3+CD8+ cells negative for CD19 and CD56 were sorted from thawed PBMCs on a FACS Aria II flow cytometer. CheckMate 064, a randomized, open-label phase II trial of sequential checkpoint blockade, was the source of the samples, all of which came from patients with melanoma. Peripheral blood mononuclear cells were obtained through leukapheresis, purified using Ficoll-Paque, and frozen in human serum containing about 9.3% DMSO. Right after sorting, the blood CD3+CD8+ cells were verified to be >98% pure, and DNA extraction followed.

CDR1 and CDR2, per the germline V gene (reference sequence), are SEHNR and FQNEAQ. Counted from cysteine to phenylalanine, this CDR3 has 15 amino acids. The only DNA kept is the CDR3, 45 bases in frame from the first base. For this chain, trimming is 1 base at the V end and 2 bases at the J end, and the number of junction bases without a gene match is 3. The rearranged segments are TRBV7-9 and TRBJ1-2; TRBD1 lines up with 8 middle nucleotides. The sample consisted of CD8+ T cells sorted from blood (inferred from file names), taken from a patient given nivolumab and ipilimumab in sequence. The sequence derives from a human donor with melanoma. The sequenced DNA: TGTGCCAGCAGCTTAGTGGGACAGGAGAACTATGGCTACACCTTC. It encodes CASSLVGQENYGYTF.